This T cell receptor (beta chain) was obtained from a study of T cells in Graves' hyperthyroidism and ophthalmopathy. Amplification of TCR beta CDR3 regions used RNA as the template. The primer set for the first-round RT-PCR of the TCR CDR3 was HTBI. TCRdb re-derived calls from the multiplex PCR reads in MiXCR, one entry per CDR3 protein. The table has about 400,000 distinct CDR3 sequences, around 15% seen once; the top ten hold 25% to 30%. J gave up 8 bases and V 7 bases, and 13 bases lay outside the gene matches. The CDR3 length is 15 residues. In germline, CDR1 is LNHDA, CDR2 SQIVND (reference sequence). Fresh 10 ml peripheral blood yielded PBMCs.

This TCR derives from a man aged 45-60 years with Graves' ophthalmopathy. Source material: blood. The rearrangement uses TRBV19 and TRBJ1-4; TRBD1 aligns across 7 bases. The CDR3 sequence is CASTPTHGTAEKLFF. The CDR3 region has the DNA TGTGCCAGTACTCCAACCCACGGGACAGCCGAAAAACTGTTTTTT.